Given below is one T cell receptor (beta chain) in context. Per germline, CDR1 WSHSY and CDR2 SAAADI. The CDR3 sequence is 12 residues long. The V end lost 2 bases, the J end lost 8 bases, and 6 bases lay between the germline ends. These data originate in a study of control samples from healthy donors and cancer patients. TCRdb's copy holds only in-frame clones and misses some; the assay was immunoSEQ multiplex PCR. The profile covers around 140,000 clones, with 85% to 95% appearing a single time and about 12% taken by the ten largest. What was sequenced was blood. The TCR sequence derives from a man between 40 and 49 years old in good health. The V call is TRBV10-2, the J call TRBJ1-4; no reliable D call. The CDR3 nucleotides read TGCGCCAGCAGTGAGGGACCCGAAAAACTGTTTTTT. It yields the protein CASSEGPEKLFF.